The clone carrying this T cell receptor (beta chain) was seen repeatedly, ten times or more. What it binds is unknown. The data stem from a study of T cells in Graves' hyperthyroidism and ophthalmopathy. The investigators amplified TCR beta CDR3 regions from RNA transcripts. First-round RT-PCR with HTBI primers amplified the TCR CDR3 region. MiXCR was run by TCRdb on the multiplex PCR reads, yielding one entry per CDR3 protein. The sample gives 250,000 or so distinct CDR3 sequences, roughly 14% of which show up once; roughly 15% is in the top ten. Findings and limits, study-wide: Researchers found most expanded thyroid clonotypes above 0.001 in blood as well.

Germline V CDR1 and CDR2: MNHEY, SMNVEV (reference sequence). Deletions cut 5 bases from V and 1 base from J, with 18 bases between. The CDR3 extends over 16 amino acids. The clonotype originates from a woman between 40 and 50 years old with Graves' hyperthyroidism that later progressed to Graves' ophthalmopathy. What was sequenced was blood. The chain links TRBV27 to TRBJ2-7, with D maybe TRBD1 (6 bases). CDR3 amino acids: CASSPSQGQVSYEQYF. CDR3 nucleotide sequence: TGTGCCAGCAGTCCATCCCAGGGGCAGGTATCCTACGAGCAGTACTTC.